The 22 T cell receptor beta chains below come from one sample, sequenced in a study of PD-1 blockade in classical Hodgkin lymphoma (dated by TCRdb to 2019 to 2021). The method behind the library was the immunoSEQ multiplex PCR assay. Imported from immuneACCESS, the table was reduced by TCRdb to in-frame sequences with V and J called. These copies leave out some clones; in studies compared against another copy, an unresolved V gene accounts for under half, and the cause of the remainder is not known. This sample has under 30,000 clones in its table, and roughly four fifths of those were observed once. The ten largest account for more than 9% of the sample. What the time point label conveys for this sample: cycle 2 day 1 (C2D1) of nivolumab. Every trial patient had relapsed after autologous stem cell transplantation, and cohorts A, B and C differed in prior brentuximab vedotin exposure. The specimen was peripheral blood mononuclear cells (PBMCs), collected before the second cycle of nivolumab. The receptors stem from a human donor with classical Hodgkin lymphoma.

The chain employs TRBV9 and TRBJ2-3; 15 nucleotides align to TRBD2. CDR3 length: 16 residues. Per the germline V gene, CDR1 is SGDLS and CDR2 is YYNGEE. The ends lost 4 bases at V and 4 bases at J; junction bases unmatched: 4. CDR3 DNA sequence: TGTGCCAGCAGCCCCGGGACTAGCGGGGGGTCAGATACGCAGTATTTT. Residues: CASSPGTSGGSDTQYF. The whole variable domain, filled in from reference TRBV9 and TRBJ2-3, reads DSGVTQTPKHLITATGQRVTLRCSPRSGDLSVYWYQQSLDQGLQFLIQYYNGEERAKGNILERFSAQQFPDLHSELNLSSLELGDSALYFCASSPGTSGGSDTQYFGPGTRLTVL.

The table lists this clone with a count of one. CDR3 region: CASSYDGFDSPLHF. In DNA, the CDR3 is TGTGCCAGCAGTTACGATGGGTTTGATTCACCCCTCCACTTT. The chain links TRBV6-5 to TRBJ1-6; no reliable D call. Germline V gene sequence: CDR1 MNHEY, CDR2 SVGAGI. Trimming took off 2 bases at V and 8 bases at J, with 10 bases between the two ends. The CDR3 is 14 amino acids.

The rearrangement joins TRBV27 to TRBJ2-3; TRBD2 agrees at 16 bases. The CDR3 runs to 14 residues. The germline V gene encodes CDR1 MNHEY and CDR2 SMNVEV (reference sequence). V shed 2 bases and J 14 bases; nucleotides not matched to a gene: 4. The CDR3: CASSLGTSGGAGYF. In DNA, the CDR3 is TGTGCCAGCAGTTTAGGGACTAGCGGGGGGGCCGGGTATTTT.

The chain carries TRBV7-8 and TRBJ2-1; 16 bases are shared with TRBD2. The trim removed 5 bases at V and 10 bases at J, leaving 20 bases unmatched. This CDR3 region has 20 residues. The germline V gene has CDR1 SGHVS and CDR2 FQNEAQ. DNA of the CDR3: TGTGCCAGCAGCCCAGTTAAGACTTCCGGGACTAGCGGGGGGGTCATCGAGCAGTTCTTC. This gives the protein CASSPVKTSGTSGGVIEQFF.

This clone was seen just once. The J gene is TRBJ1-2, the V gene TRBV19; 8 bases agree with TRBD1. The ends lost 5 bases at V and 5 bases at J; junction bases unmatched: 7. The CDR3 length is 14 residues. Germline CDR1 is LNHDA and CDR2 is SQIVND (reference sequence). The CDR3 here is CASSPWTGIYGYTF. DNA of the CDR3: TGTGCCAGTAGTCCTTGGACAGGGATATATGGCTACACCTTC.

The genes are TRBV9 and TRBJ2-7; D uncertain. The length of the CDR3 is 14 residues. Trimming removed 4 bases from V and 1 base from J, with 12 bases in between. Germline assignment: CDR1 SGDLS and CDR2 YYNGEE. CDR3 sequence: CASSPAGSSYEQYF. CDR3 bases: TGTGCCAGCAGCCCCGCCGGGTCGTCCTACGAGCAGTACTTC. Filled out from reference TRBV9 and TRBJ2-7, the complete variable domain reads DSGVTQTPKHLITATGQRVTLRCSPRSGDLSVYWYQQSLDQGLQFLIQYYNGEERAKGNILERFSAQQFPDLHSELNLSSLELGDSALYFCASSPAGSSYEQYFGPGTRLTVT.

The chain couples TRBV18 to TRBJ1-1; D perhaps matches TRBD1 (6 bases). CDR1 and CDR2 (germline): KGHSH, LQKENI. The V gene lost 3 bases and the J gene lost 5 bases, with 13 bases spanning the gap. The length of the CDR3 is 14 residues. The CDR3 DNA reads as TGTGCCAGCTCACCGCAGGGGTTGGGGACTGAAGCTTTCTTT. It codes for CASSPQGLGTEAFF.

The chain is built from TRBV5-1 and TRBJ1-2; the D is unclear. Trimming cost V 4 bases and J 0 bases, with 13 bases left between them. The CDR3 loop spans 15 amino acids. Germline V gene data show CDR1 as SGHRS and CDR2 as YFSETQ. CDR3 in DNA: TGCGCCAGCAGCCCCACCCTGGGGTCTAACTATGGCTACACCTTC. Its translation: CASSPTLGSNYGYTF.

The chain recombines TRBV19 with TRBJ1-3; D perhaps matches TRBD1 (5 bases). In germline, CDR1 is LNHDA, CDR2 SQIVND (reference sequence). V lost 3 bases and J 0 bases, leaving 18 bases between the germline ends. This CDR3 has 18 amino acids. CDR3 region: CASSILGGARSSGNTIYF. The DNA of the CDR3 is TGTGCCAGTAGTATCCTGGGCGGGGCCAGATCCTCTGGAAACACCATATATTTT.

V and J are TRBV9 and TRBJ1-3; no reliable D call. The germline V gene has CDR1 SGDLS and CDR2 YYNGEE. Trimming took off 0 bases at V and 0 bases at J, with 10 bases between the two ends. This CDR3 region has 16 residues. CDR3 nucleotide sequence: TGTGCCAGCAGCGTAGCCCCCCATTACTCTGGAAACACCATATATTTT. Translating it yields CASSVAPHYSGNTIYF.

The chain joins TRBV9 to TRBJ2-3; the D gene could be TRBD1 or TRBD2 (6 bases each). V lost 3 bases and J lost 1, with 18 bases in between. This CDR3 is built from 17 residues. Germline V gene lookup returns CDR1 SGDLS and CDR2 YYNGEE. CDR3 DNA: TGTGCCAGCAGCGAGCCTAGAGGGGGGCTTGGCACAGATACGCAGTATTTT. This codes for CASSEPRGGLGTDTQYF.

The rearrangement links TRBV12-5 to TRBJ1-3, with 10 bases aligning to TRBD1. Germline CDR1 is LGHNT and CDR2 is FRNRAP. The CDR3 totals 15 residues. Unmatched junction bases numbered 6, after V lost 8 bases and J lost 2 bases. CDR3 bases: TGTGCTAGTTCTCTCGGGACAGGGGCTGGAAACACCATATATTTT. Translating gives CASSLGTGAGNTIYF.

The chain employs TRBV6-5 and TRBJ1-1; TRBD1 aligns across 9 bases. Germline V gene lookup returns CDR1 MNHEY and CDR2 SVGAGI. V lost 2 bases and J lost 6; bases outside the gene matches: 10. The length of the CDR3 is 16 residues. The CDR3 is CASSYRTGAAVAEAFF. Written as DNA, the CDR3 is TGTGCCAGCAGTTACAGGACAGGGGCCGCGGTCGCTGAAGCTTTCTTT.

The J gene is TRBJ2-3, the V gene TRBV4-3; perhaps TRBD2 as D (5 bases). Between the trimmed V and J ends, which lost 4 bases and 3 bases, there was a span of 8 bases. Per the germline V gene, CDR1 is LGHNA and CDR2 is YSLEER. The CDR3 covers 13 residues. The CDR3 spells CASSPGITDTQYF. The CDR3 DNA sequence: TGCGCCAGCAGCCCGGGAATTACAGATACGCAGTATTTT.

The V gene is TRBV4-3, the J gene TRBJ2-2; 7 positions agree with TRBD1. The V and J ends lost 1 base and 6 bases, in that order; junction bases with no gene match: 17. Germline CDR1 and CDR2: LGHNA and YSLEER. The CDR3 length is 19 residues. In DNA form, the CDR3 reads TGCGCCAGCAGCCAAGCAATTTATTCGGCCAGGGGGAGACCCGGGGAGCTGTTTTTT. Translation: CASSQAIYSARGRPGELFF.

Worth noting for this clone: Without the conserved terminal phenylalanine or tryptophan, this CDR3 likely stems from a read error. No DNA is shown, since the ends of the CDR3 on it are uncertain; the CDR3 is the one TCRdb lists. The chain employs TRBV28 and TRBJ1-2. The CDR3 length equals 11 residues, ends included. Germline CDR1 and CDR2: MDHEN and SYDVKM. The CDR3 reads CASSFRGQLNL.

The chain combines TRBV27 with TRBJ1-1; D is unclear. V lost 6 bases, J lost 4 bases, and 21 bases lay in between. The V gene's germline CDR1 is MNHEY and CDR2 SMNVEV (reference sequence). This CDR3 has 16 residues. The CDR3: CASSKGRFFGFTEAFF. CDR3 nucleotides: TGTGCCAGCAGCAAAGGGCGGTTCTTCGGGTTCACTGAAGCTTTCTTT.

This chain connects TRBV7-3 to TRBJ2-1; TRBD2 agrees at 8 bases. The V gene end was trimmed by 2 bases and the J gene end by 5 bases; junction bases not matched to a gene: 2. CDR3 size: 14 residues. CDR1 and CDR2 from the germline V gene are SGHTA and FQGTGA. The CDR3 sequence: CASSLHSGDNEQFF. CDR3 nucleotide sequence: TGTGCCAGCAGCTTACATAGCGGGGACAATGAGCAGTTCTTC.

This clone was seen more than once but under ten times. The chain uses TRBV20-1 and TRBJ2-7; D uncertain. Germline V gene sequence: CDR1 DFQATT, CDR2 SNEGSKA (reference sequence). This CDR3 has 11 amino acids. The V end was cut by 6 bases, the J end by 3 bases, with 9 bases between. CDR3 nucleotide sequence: TGCAGTGCCCCCATGGGCTACGAGCAGTACTTC. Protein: CSAPMGYEQYF.

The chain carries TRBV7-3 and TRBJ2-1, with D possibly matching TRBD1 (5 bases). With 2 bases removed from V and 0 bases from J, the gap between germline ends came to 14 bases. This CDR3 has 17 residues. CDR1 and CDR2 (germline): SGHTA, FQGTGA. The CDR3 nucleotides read TGTGCCAGCAGCTTACGCGCAGGGTTCGGCTCCTACAATGAGCAGTTCTTC. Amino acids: CASSLRAGFGSYNEQFF. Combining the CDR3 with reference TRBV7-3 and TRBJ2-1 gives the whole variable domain GAGVSQTPSNKVTEKGKYVELRCDPISGHTALYWYRQSLGQGPEFLIYFQGTGAADDSGLPNDRFFAVRPEGSVSTLKIQRTERGDSAVYLCASSLRAGFGSYNEQFFGPGTRLTVL.

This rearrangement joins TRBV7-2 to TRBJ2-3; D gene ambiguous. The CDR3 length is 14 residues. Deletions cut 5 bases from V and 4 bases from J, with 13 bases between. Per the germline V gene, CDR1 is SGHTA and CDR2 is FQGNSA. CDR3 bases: TGTGCCAGCAGCCTAATGGGGTTTTCAGATACGCAGTATTTT. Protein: CASSLMGFSDTQYF.

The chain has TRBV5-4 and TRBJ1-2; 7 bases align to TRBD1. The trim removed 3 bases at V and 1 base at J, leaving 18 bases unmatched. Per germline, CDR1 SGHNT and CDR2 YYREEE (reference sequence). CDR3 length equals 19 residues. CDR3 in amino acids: CASSYHLPGQQILNYGYTF. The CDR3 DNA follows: TGTGCCAGCAGCTACCATTTGCCGGGACAGCAAATTCTTAACTATGGCTACACCTTC.